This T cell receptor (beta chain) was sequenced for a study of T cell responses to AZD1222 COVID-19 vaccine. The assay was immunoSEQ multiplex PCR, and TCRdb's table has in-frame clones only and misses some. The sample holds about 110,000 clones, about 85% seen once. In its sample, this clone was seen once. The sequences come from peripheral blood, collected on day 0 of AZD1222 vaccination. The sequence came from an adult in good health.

DNA for the CDR3: TGTGCCAGCAGCCAAGAGACGGATTACTATGGCTACACCTTC. As protein: CASSQETDYYGYTF. V usage is TRBV4-2 and J usage is TRBJ1-2; D gene uncertain. The germline CDR1 and CDR2 sequences are LGHNA and YNFKEQ. The CDR3 is made up of 14 amino acids. Deletions cut 0 bases from V and 3 bases from J, with 8 bases between.